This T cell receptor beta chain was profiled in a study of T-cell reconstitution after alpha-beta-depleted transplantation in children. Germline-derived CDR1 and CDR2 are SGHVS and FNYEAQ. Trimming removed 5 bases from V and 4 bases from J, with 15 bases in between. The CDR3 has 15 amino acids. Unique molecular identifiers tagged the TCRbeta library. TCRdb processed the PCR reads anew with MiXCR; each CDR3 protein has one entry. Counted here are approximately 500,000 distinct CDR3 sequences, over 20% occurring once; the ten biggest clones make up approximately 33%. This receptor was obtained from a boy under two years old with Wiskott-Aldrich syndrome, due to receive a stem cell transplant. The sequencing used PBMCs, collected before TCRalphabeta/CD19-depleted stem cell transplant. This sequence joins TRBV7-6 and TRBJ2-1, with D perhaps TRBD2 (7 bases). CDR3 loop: CASSRDGGAYNEQFF. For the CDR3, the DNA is TGTGCCAGCAGCCGTGATGGGGGGGCTTACAATGAGCAGTTCTTC.